This T cell receptor (beta chain) was captured by sequencing in a study of beta chain features in type 1 diabetes. Study outcomes and limitations: TCRB CDR3s from Type 1 diabetes patients were moderately but significantly shorter in all four CD4+ subsets.

The CDR3 runs to 14 residues. CDR1 is ENHRY and CDR2 is SYGVKD in the germline V gene. V was cut by 2 bases and J by 6 bases, with 12 bases left in between. Expressed TCRB transcripts were sequenced after all isolated RNA was converted to cDNA. Profiling relied on immunoSEQ multiplex PCR, and the TCRdb table lists in-frame clones only, not all of them. There are nearly 700,000 clones in the sample; under 15% occur only once, and approximately 0.021% lies in the top ten. Turning to this clone: Its antigen is currently unknown.

Via CD45RO/CCR7/CD25/CD127/CD95/CD27, cells of the CD4+ naive, central memory, regulatory and stem cell-like memory subsets were sorted. The clonotype originates from a young man with type 1 diabetes. The rearrangement uses TRBV10-3 and TRBJ2-3, with D possibly TRBD2 on 5 matching bases. Sequenced sample: naive CD4+ T cells from blood. CDR3 protein: CAISEGLHGDTQYF. For the CDR3, the DNA is TGTGCCATCAGTGAGGGACTGCATGGGGATACGCAGTATTTT.